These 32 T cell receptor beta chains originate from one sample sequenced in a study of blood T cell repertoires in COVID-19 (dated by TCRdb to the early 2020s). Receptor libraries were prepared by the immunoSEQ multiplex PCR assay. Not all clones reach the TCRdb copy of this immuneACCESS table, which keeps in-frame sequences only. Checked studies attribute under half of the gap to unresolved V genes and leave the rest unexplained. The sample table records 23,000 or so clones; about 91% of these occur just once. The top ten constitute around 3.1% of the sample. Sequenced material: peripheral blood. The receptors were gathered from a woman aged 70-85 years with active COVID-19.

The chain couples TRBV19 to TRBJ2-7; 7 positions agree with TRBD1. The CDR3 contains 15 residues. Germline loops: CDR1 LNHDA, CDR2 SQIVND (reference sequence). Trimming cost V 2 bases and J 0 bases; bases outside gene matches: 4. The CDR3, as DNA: TGTGCCAGTAGTATAATACAGGGGAGCTCCTACGAGCAGTACTTC. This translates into CASSIIQGSSYEQYF.

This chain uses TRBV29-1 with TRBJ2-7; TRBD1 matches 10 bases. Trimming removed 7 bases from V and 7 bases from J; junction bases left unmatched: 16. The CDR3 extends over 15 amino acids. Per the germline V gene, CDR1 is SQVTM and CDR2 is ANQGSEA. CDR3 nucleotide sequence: TGCAGCGCCGCCGGGGACAGGGGCAGACTACGAGAGCAGTACTTC. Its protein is CSAAGDRGRLREQYF.

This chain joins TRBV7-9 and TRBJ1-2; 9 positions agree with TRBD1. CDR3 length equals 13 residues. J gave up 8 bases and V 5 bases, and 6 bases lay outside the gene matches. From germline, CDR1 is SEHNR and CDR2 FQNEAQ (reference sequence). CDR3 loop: CASSGQGRRGYTF. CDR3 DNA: TGTGCCAGCAGCGGACAGGGGCGGAGGGGCTACACCTTC.

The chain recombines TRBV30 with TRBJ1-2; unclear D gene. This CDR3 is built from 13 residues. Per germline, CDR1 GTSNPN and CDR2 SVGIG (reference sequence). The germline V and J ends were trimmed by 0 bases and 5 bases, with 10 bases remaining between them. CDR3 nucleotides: TGTGCCTGGAGTGTAGGCAGGTCGTATGGCTACACCTTC. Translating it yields CAWSVGRSYGYTF.

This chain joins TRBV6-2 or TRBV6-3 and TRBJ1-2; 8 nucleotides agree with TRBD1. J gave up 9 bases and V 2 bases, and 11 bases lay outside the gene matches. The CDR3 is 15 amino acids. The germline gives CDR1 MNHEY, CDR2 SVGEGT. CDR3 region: CASSYISGGYGRYTF. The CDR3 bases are TGTGCCAGCAGTTACATCTCAGGGGGCTATGGGCGCTACACCTTC.

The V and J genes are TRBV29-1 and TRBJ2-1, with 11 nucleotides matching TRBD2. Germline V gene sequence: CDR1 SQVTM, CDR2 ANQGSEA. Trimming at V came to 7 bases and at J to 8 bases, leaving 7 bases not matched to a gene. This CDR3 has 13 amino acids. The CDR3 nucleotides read TGCAGCGGTAGCGGGAGGGCCCAGCATGAGCAGTTCTTC. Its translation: CSGSGRAQHEQFF.

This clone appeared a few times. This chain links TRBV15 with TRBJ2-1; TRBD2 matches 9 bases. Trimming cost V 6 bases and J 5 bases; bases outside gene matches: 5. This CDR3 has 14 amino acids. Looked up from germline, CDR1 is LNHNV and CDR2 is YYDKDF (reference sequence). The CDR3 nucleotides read TGTGCCACCAGTAGCGGGGGTACCGACAATGAGCAGTTCTTC. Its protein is CATSSGGTDNEQFF.

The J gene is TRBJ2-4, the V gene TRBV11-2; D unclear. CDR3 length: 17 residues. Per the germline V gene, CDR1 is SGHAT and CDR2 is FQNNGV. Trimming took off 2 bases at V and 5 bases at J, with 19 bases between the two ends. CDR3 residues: CASSLNSPQFFQNIQYF. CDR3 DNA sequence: TGTGCCAGCAGCTTAAATAGCCCCCAATTTTTCCAAAACATTCAGTACTTC.

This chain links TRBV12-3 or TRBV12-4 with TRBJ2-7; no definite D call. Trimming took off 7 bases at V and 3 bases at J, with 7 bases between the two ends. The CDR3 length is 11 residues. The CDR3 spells CASIRGYEQYF. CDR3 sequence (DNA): TGTGCCAGCATCCGCGGCTACGAGCAGTACTTC.

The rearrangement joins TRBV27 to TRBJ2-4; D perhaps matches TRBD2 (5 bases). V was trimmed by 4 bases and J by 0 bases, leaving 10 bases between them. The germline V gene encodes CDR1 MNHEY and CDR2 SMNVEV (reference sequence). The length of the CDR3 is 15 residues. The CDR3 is CASSSGFLAKNIQYF. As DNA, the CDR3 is TGTGCCAGCAGTTCGGGGTTCCTAGCCAAAAACATTCAGTACTTC.

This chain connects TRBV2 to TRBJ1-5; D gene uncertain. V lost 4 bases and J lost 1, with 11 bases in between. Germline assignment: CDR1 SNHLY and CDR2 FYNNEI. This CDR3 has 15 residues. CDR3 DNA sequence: TGTGCCAGCAGTGTCAGTGGCAGGAGCAATCAGCCCCAGCATTTT. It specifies CASSVSGRSNQPQHF.

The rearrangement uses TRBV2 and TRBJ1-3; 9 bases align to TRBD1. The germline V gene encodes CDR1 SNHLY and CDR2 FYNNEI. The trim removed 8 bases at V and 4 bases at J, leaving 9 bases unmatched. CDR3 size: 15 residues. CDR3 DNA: TGTGCCAGCGGGGACAGGGAAGCGGGAGGAAACACCATATATTTT. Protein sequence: CASGDREAGGNTIYF.

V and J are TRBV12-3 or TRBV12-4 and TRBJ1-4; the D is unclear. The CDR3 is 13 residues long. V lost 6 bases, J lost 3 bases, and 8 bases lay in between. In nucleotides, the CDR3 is TGTGCCAGCAGAAAGCTACCTAATGAAAAACTGTTTTTT. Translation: CASRKLPNEKLFF.

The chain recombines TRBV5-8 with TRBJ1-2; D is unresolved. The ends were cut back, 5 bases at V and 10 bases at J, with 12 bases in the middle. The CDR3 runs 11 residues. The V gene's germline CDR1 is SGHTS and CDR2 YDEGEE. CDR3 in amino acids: CASRISDIYTF. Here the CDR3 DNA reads TGTGCCAGCAGGATCTCAGATATCTACACCTTC.

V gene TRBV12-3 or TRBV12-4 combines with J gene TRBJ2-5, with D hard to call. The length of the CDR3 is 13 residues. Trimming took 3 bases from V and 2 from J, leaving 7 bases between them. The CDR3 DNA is TGTGCCAGCAGTTTTTCTGTTCAAGAGACCCAGTACTTC. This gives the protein CASSFSVQETQYF.

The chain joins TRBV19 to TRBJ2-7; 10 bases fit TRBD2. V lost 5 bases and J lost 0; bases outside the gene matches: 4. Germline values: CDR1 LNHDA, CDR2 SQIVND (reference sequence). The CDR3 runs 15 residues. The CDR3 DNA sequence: TGTGCCAGTAGTTTAGCGGGAGGTACCTCCTACGAGCAGTACTTC. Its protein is CASSLAGGTSYEQYF.

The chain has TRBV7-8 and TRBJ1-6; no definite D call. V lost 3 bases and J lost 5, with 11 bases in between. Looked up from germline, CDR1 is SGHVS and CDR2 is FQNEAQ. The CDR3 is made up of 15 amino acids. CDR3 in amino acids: CASSFSLTNNSPLHF. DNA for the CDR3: TGTGCCAGCAGCTTCTCCTTAACAAATAATTCACCCCTCCACTTT.

The CDR3 DNA follows: TGTGCCACCAAACAGGGGCGGACTGAAGCTTTCTTT. Translation gives CATKQGRTEAFF. The chain uses TRBV10-3 and TRBJ1-1; the match to TRBD1 covers 7 bases. The germline CDR1 and CDR2 sequences are ENHRY and SYGVKD. V lost 10 bases, J lost 5 bases, and 7 bases stayed unmatched. The CDR3 spans 12 residues.

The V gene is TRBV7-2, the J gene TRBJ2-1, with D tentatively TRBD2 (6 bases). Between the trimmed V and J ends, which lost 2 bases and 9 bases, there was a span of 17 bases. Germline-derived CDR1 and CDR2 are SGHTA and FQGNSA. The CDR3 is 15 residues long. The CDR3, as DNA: TGTGCCAGCAGCTTAATTGCAGGCGGGGCAGCTGAGCAGTTCTTC. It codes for CASSLIAGGAAEQFF.

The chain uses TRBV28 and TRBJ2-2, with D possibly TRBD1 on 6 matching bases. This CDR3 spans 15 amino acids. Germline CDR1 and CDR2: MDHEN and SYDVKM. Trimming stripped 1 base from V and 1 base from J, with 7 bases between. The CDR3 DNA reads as TGTGCCAGCAGTTTATTACAGGGGAACACCGGGGAGCTGTTTTTT. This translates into CASSLLQGNTGELFF.

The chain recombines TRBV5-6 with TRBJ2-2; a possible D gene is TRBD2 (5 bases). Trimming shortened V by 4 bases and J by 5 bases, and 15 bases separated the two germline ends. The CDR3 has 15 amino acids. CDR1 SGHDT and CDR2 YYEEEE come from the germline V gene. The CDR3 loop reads CASSLGRTGTGELFF. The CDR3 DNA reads TGTGCCAGCAGCCTCGGACGGACGGGAACCGGGGAGCTGTTTTTT.

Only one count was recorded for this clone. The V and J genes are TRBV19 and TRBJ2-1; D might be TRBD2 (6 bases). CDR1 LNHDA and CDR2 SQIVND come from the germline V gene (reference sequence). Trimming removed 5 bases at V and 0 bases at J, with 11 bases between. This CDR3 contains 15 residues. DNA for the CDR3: TGTGCCAGTAGTTCTAGCGCCAGCTCCTACAATGAGCAGTTCTTC. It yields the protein CASSSSASSYNEQFF.

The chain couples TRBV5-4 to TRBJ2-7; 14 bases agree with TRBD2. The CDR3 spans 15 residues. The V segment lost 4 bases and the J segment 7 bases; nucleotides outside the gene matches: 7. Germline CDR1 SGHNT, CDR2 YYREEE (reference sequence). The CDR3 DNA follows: TGTGCCAGCAGCCGGGGGACTAGCGGGAGTGGAGAGCAGTACTTC. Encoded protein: CASSRGTSGSGEQYF.

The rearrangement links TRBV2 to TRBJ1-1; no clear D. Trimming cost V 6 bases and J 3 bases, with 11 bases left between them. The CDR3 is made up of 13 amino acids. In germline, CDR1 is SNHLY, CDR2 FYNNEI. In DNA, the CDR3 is TGTGCCAGCAGAGTAAAGGAGTACACTGAAGCTTTCTTT. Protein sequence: CASRVKEYTEAFF.

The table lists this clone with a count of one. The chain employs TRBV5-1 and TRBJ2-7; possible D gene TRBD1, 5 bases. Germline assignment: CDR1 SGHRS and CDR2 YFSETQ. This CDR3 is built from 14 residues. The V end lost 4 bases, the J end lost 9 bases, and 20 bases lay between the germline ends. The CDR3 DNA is TGCGCCAGCAGCCCCCAGTTTCAGGGAATAGGGCAGTACTTC. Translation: CASSPQFQGIGQYF.

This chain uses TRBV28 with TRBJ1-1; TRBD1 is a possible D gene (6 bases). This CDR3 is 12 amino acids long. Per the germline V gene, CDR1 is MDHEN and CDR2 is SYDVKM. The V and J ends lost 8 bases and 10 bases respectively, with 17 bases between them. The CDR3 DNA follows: TGTGCCAGCGACAGGCAACGCGGAGGAGCTTTCTTT. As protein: CASDRQRGGAFF. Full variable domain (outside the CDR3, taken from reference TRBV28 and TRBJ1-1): DVKVTQSSRYLVKRTGEKVFLECVQDMDHENMFWYRQDPGLGLRLIYFSYDVKMKEKGDIPEGYSVSREKKERFSLILESASTNQTSMYLCASDRQRGGAFFGQGTRLTVV.

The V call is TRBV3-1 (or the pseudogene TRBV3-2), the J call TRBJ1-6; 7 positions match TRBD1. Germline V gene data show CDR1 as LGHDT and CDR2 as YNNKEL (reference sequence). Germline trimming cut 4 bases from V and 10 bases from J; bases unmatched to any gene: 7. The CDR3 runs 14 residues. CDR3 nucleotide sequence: TGTGCCAGCAGCCCGGGACAGTCTTCCTCACCCCTCCACTTT. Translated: CASSPGQSSSPLHF.

The chain's CDR3 is CASSRPDGGRNEQYF. The DNA for the CDR3 is TGTGCCAGCTCTAGACCCGATGGCGGGAGGAACGAGCAGTACTTC. This chain connects TRBV18 to TRBJ2-7; 8 bases align to TRBD2. Germline CDR1 KGHSH, CDR2 LQKENI. This CDR3 region has 15 residues. Losses at the gene ends were 6 bases for V and 5 bases for J; bases not matched to a gene: 12.

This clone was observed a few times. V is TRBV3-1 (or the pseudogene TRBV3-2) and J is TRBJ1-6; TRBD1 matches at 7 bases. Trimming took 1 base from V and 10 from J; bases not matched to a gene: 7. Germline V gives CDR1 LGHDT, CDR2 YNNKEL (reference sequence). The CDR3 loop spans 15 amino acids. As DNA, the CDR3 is TGTGCCAGCAGCCAAGGACAGGGTGTTGTATCACCCCTCCACTTT. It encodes CASSQGQGVVSPLHF.

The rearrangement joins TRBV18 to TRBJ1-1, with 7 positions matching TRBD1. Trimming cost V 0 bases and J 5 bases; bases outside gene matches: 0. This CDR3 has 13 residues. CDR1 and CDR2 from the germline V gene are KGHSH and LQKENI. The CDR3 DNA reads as TGTGCCAGCTCACCACCGGGACAGACTGAAGCTTTCTTT. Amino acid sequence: CASSPPGQTEAFF.

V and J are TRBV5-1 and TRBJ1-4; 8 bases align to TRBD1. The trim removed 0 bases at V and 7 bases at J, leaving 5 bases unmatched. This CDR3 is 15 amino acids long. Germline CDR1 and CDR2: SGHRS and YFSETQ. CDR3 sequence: CASSLGGDRGEKLFF. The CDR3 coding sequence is TGCGCCAGCAGCTTGGGAGGCGACAGGGGTGAAAAACTGTTTTTT.

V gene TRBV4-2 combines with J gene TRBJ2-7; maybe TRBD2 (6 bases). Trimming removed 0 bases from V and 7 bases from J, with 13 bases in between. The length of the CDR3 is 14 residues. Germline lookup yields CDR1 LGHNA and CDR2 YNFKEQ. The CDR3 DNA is TGTGCCAGCAGCCAAGATACTAGCTTGGGTGAGCAGTACTTC. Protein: CASSQDTSLGEQYF.